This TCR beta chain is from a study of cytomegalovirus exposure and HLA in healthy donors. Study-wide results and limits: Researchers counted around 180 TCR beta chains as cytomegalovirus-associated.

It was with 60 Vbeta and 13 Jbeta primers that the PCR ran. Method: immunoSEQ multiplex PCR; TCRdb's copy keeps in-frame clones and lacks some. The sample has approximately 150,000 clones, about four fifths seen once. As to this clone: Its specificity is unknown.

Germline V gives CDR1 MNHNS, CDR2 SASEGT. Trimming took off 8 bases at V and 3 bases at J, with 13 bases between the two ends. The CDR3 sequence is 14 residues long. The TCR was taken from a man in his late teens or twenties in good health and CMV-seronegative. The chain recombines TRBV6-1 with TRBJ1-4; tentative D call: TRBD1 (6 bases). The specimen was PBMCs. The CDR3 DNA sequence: TGTGCCAGCCAGGGGCGATCCCCTAATGAAAAACTGTTTTTT. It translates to CASQGRSPNEKLFF.